A selection of T cell receptor beta chains follows, all from one sample in a study of blood T cells in healthy people across ages. TCRdb redid the calling of the 5' RACE reads with MiXCR, one entry per CDR3 protein. The data hold 700,000 or so distinct CDR3 sequences, with 22% observed a single time. What was sequenced was blood. The receptors were gathered from a man in his 70s in good health. Both conserved end residues are part of each CDR3. A D gene is named only where the DNA matches it firmly. Size is omitted from some rows. Given values are once, few, many or a class for expanded clones.

j_gene	v_gene	d_gene	abundance	CDR3nt	CDR3aa
TRBJ1-1	TRBV5-1	NA	many	TGCGCCAGCAGCTTGGAAGTTCGGCAGGCTGAAGCTTTCTTT	CASSLEVRQAEAFF
TRBJ2-1	TRBV5-1	NA	NA	TGCGCCAGCAGCCCTGGGGACTCGACAATTTACAATGAGCAGTTCTTC	CASSPGDSTIYNEQFF
TRBJ1-4	TRBV5-6	TRBD1	NA	TGTGCCAGCAGCTGGGACAGGCATGCAACTAATGAAAAACTGTTTTTT	CASSWDRHATNEKLFF
TRBJ2-2	TRBV3-1	NA	few	TGTGCCAGCAGCCAATTCCCTAGCCCCGGGGAGCTGTTTTTT	CASSQFPSPGELFF
TRBJ2-5	TRBV20-1	NA	many	TGCAGTGCTAGGTTTAGGGAGACCCAGTACTTC	CSARFRETQYF
TRBJ1-2	TRBV29-1	TRBD1	NA	TGCAGCGTGACCGACAGGGATGGCTACACCTTC	CSVTDRDGYTF
TRBJ1-3	TRBV20-1	NA	few	TGCAGTGCTAGAGATCCCAACGGTCCGACCCTAAACACGGGGGGAAACACCATATATTTT	CSARDPNGPTLNTGGNTIYF
TRBJ2-5	TRBV6-4	NA	many	TGTGCCAGCAGTGAGGGTCCCCAAGAGACCCAGTACTTC	CASSEGPQETQYF
TRBJ2-7	TRBV7-2	NA	many	TGTGCCAGCAGCTACCGATACGAGCAGTACTTC	CASSYRYEQYF
TRBJ2-7	TRBV11-2	NA	NA	TGTGCCAGCAGCTTAGGGCAGGGTCTTGAGAAGCAGTACTTC	CASSLGQGLEKQYF
TRBJ2-3	TRBV7-2	NA	NA	TGTGCCAGCAGCGTACAAGCTAGCGACAGCACAGATACGCAGTATTTT	CASSVQASDSTDTQYF
TRBJ2-1	TRBV12-3/TRBV12-4	NA	NA	TGTGCCAGCAGTTTACTAGGTTTGGTCTACAATGAGCAGTTCTTC	CASSLLGLVYNEQFF
TRBJ2-2	TRBV12-3/TRBV12-4	TRBD2	NA	TGTGCCAGCAGGAAACTAGCGGGGGGCACCGGGGAGCTGTTTTTT	CASRKLAGGTGELFF
TRBJ2-5	TRBV2	TRBD2	NA	TGTGCCAGCAGTGAAGTCGGACTAGCTCAAGAGACCCAGTACTTC	CASSEVGLAQETQYF
TRBJ2-1	TRBV15	NA	few	TGTGCCACCAGCAGAGATCAACAGCTGTACAATGAGCAGTTCTTC	CATSRDQQLYNEQFF
TRBJ2-7	TRBV10-3	TRBD1	few	TGTGCCATCAGTGCACGACAGGGGGGTGACTGGGCCGAGCAGTACTTC	CAISARQGGDWAEQYF
TRBJ2-5	TRBV29-1	TRBD2	NA	TGCAGCGTCGACCAGCGGGGGGAACAAGAGACCCAGTACTTC	CSVDQRGEQETQYF
TRBJ2-5	TRBV5-6	TRBD2	few	TGTGCCAGCAGCTTTCCGGGGGGAGAGACCCAGTACTTC	CASSFPGGETQYF
TRBJ1-6	TRBV12-3/TRBV12-4	TRBD1	few	TGTGCCAGCACCCAGGGACAGGGGACTTCACCCCTCCACTTT	CASTQGQGTSPLHF
TRBJ1-1	TRBV14	NA	few	TGTGCCAGCAGCCAGGCAGGGTCCCGGGGCACTGAAGCTTTCTTT	CASSQAGSRGTEAFF
TRBJ1-1	TRBV18	NA	few	TGTGCCAGCTCATCATTCCAAACCTCAACAAACCGGGGAGCTTTCTTT	CASSSFQTSTNRGAFF
TRBJ2-7	TRBV12-3/TRBV12-4	TRBD1	NA	TGTGCCAGCAGTATCGCCGACAGGGCGGTGCAGTACTTC	CASSIADRAVQYF
TRBJ2-3	TRBV20-1	TRBD2	NA	TGCAGTGCTAGAGGGGAAAGCGGGAGATCAGATACGCAGTATTTT	CSARGESGRSDTQYF
TRBJ1-1	TRBV18	TRBD1	NA	TGTGCCAGCTCACCCAACGTCGGGACAGGGGACGCTTTCTTT	CASSPNVGTGDAFF
TRBJ1-3	TRBV12-3/TRBV12-4	NA	NA	TGTGCCAGCTGTTCAGGGGACACCATATATTTT	CASCSGDTIYF
TRBJ2-7	TRBV6-2/TRBV6-3	NA	few	TGTGCCAGCAGTTACTCGGGCTTGGGGGTCTACGAGCAGTACTTC	CASSYSGLGVYEQYF
TRBJ1-1	TRBV6-1	NA	NA	TGTGCCAGCAGCACACAGGGACCGAACACTGAAGCTTTCTTT	CASSTQGPNTEAFF
TRBJ2-6	TRBV20-1	NA	few	TGCAGTGCTAGAGAGCACAGGGCTGGGGCCAACGTCCTGACTTTC	CSAREHRAGANVLTF
TRBJ2-5	TRBV30	NA	many	TGTGCCTGGAGTTTTGAGGCTGGGACCCAGTACTTC	CAWSFEAGTQYF
TRBJ2-7	TRBV20-1	TRBD1	NA	TGCAGTGCTAGAGAAACCGGGACAGGGATCTACGAGCAGTACTTC	CSARETGTGIYEQYF
TRBJ1-5	TRBV12-3/TRBV12-4	NA	few	TGTGCCAGCAGGGGGGACACGTGGAATCAGCCCCAGCATTTT	CASRGDTWNQPQHF
TRBJ2-1	TRBV20-1	TRBD2	NA	TGCAGTGCTAGAGCACCGGGGGGGCGGCCTAATGAGCAGTTCTTC	CSARAPGGRPNEQFF
TRBJ2-5	TRBV5-1	TRBD2	NA	TGCGCCAGCAGCATCGGACTAGCGGGGGCCGGGCGAGAAGAGACCCAGTACTTC	CASSIGLAGAGREETQYF
TRBJ2-1	TRBV5-1	TRBD2	few	TGCGCCAGCAGGTTCGGGACTAGCGGACACAATGAGCAGTTCTTC	CASRFGTSGHNEQFF
TRBJ2-5	TRBV18	TRBD1	few	TGTGCCAGCTCACCACAGACAGGGAACCTCGGGACCCAGTACTTC	CASSPQTGNLGTQYF
TRBJ1-2	TRBV2	TRBD1	NA	TGTGCCAGCCGACAGGGCGCACGGATTGGCTACACCTTC	CASRQGARIGYTF
TRBJ2-1	TRBV20-1	NA	NA	TGCAGTGCTAGAGATCGACTAACAAATGAGCAGTTCTTC	CSARDRLTNEQFF
TRBJ2-3	TRBV10-3	TRBD2	few	TGTGCCGTCGGGGGGGGATTCACAGATACGCAGTATTTT	CAVGGGFTDTQYF
TRBJ2-1	TRBV12-3/TRBV12-4	TRBD2	NA	TGTGCCAGCAGTCACCGGAGCTCGGTAGCGGGGAGCTCCTACAATGAGCAGTTCTTC	CASSHRSSVAGSSYNEQFF
TRBJ2-1	TRBV12-3/TRBV12-4	NA	few	TGTGCCAGCGCCGTCCCAGGGGGGCAGTACAATGAGCAGTTCTTC	CASAVPGGQYNEQFF
TRBJ2-2	TRBV6-5	NA	NA	TGTGCCACCGCGGCGGGGGCTCGATACACCGGGGAGCTGTTTTTT	CATAAGARYTGELFF
TRBJ2-3	TRBV4-1	NA	NA	TGCGCCAGCAGCCAAGATCAACGGAGCACAGATACGCAGTATTTT	CASSQDQRSTDTQYF
TRBJ2-7	TRBV27	NA	NA	TGTGCCAGTTCACCCCGTGGTTCTAGGGACGAGCAGTACTTC	CASSPRGSRDEQYF
TRBJ1-2	TRBV24-1	NA	NA	TGTGCCACCAGTGGCGGACAGAGCTATGGCTACACCTTC	CATSGGQSYGYTF
TRBJ1-5	TRBV12-3/TRBV12-4	NA	NA	TGTGCCAGCAGTTTGGGGATCCCCAATCAGCCCCAGCATTTT	CASSLGIPNQPQHF
TRBJ2-1	TRBV5-1	TRBD1	many	TGTGCCAGCAGCTTGCAGGGGGCTTCCTACAATGAGCAGTTCTTC	CASSLQGASYNEQFF
TRBJ2-5	TRBV5-1	NA	NA	TGCGCCAGCAGCTTGCAGACTAGTTTTCAAGAGACCCAGTACTTC	CASSLQTSFQETQYF
TRBJ2-1	TRBV10-3	NA	NA	TGTGCCATCAGTGGGGTAAAGGACAGTTACAATGAGCAGTTCTTC	CAISGVKDSYNEQFF
TRBJ2-1	TRBV7-9	TRBD2	few	TGTGCCAGCAGCTTAGTGTATCTGCGGGAGTTGGATGAGCAGTTCTTC	CASSLVYLRELDEQFF
TRBJ2-4	TRBV5-1	TRBD2	many	TGCGCCAGCAGCTTGGAGGGAGGACTAGCGGGAGTCAACATTCAGTACTTC	CASSLEGGLAGVNIQYF
TRBJ1-1	TRBV28	TRBD1	few	TGTGCCAGCAGTTTGAACAGGGGAAATGGGAACACTGAAGCTTTCTTT	CASSLNRGNGNTEAFF
TRBJ2-3	TRBV14	NA	NA	TGTGCCAGCAGCCAACCCGCCGCCCTAGCAGATACGCAGTATTTT	CASSQPAALADTQYF
TRBJ2-3	TRBV5-1	TRBD1	NA	TGCGCCAGCAGTTTCACACGGGACAGACCTAGCACAGATACGCAGTATTTT	CASSFTRDRPSTDTQYF
TRBJ2-5	TRBV5-1	TRBD2	NA	TGCGCCAGCAGCACAGGACTAGCGGGGGCCCTCCAAGAGACCCAGTACTTC	CASSTGLAGALQETQYF
TRBJ2-1	TRBV6-2/TRBV6-3	TRBD2	few	TGTGCCAGCAGCAGCCTGCCACCGGGACTAGGGGTGAATGAGCAGTTCTTC	CASSSLPPGLGVNEQFF
TRBJ2-5	TRBV12-3/TRBV12-4	NA	NA	TGTGCCAGCAGTTTTAGGGAAGCCTCAGAGACCCAGTACTTC	CASSFREASETQYF
TRBJ1-1	TRBV6-2/TRBV6-3	NA	NA	TGTGCCAGCAGTGGCCAACCTGGACTCGCTGGCACTGAAGCTTTCTTT	CASSGQPGLAGTEAFF
TRBJ2-3	TRBV24-1	TRBD2	NA	TGTGCCACCAGTGATTTGAGCGGGGAAAGCACAGATACGCAGTATTTT	CATSDLSGESTDTQYF
TRBJ2-3	TRBV2	NA	NA	TGTGCCAGCTCCCTTCGGGCTCCCACAGATACGCAGTATTTT	CASSLRAPTDTQYF